This paragraph reports one T cell receptor beta chain. Its binding antigen is unknown. Base qualities are missing; no much larger clone stands one base away. The sample belongs to a study of CD8 T cells in Susac syndrome (dated by TCRdb to the late 2010s). As for the study more broadly: Whether CD8+ T cell activation and differentiation in Susac syndrome was antigen driven was tested using repertoire sequencing.

RNA was extracted using the RNeasy kit, and about 0.5 to 1 ug of the RNA was reverse transcribed with random hexamers. TCR beta CDR3 regions were amplified with the immunoSEQ multiplex PCR assay covering 54 Vbeta and 13 Jbeta segments. To correct PCR amplification bias, a synthetic template baseline was used for both primer optimization and computational correction. Concerning the study's data processing: Reads were assigned to V, D and J genes according to IMGT and analyzed in immunoSEQ Analyzer, with only productive sequences retained. Clonality was computed as one minus Shannon entropy normalized by log2 of the number of productive unique sequences. For each patient and control, public and private clones were evaluated among the 100 most prevalent clones. Clones were defined as Susac-specific when absent from the healthy and MS cohorts, from roughly 1,100 published viral clones and from other ImmuneACCESS disease sequences. TCRdb reprocessed the public reads (quality trimming at Q25 with fastp, clone calling with MiXCR) and kept in-frame beta chains. Each entry merges the rows of one CDR3 protein and shows their most common DNA and genes. The V and J calls reflect TCRdb's pipeline rather than the authors' work. Across this sample there are roughly 200,000 distinct CDR3 sequences, with 90% to 96% seen only once. Together, the top ten hold around 0.09% of the sample.

The investigation overall reported the following: The TCR sequencing and HLA analysis was acknowledged to have included a relatively small number of individuals.

Peripheral blood CD8+ and CD4+ T cells from healthy donors, Susac syndrome patients and multiple sclerosis patients were profiled using high-throughput TCR beta sequencing. Multiple sclerosis controls were treatment-naive patients with stable or active relapsing-remitting disease fulfilling revised McDonald criteria. Bulk CD8+ and CD4+ T cells were purified by magnetic negative isolation, while CD8+ TEMRA cells were enriched using FACS. Blood was collected in EDTA tubes and processed within 24 hours, with PBMCs isolated through density gradient centrifugation. PBMCs intended for TCR sequencing were cryopreserved in liquid nitrogen and were subsequently thawed in a 37 degrees C water bath. A purity of at least 90% was achieved for sorted or isolated CD4+, CD8+ and CD8+ TEMRA cells. CDR1 is given as SQVTM and CDR2 as ANQGSEA, both from the germline V gene. V and J lose 1 base and 1 base, and a span of 7 bases separates them. From the cysteine up to the phenylalanine, the CDR3 has a length of 13 residues. The kept DNA is CDR3 alone, 39 bases in frame from the first base.

The TCR was taken from a human donor with multiple sclerosis. Material: CD4+ T cells from PBMCs. This chain is built from TRBV29-1 and TRBJ1-2, and possibly TRBD1, on 5 matching bases. The CDR3 region reads CSVEGGDNYGYTF. The DNA reads as follows: TGCAGCGTTGAAGGGGGGGATAACTATGGCTACACCTTC.